Reported below is one TCR beta chain. The antigen remains undetermined. The germline V gene has CDR1 MNHEY and CDR2 SMNVEV (reference sequence). The CDR3 has 13 amino acids. The germline V and J ends were trimmed by 0 bases and 5 bases, with 7 bases remaining between them. The sample is drawn from a study of cytomegalovirus exposure and HLA in healthy donors. Study information: Sequencing of approximately 190 million T cells in an earlier analysis found around 110 million unique TCR beta sequences.

PCR amplification relied on 60 Vbeta primers (plus 13 Jbeta primers). Generated by immunoSEQ multiplex PCR, the TCRdb table keeps only in-frame clones and is missing some. The sample records roughly 140,000 clones, approximately 68% being singletons. Study-level points and caveats: HLA restriction was apparent for most CMV-associated TCR beta chains in a later analysis. The study put some 160 TCR beta chains on its list as cytomegalovirus-associated.

The material sequenced was PBMCs. This chain joins TRBV27 and TRBJ1-1, with D possibly TRBD1 on 6 matching bases. The TCR originated in a man in his forties in good health and CMV-seronegative. CDR3 sequence (DNA): TGTGCCAGCAGTTTATCAAGGGGGACTGAAGCTTTCTTT. Translating it yields CASSLSRGTEAFF.